This T cell receptor beta chain is drawn from a study of T cells after yellow fever vaccination. Study-wide results and limits: Some clonotypes, a small share, were shared between CD4 and CD8 compartments. The study noted that FACS-sorted repertoires could contain abundant clonotypes contaminating from the bulk population. After the booster, roughly 96% of CD4 and 75% to 90% of CD8 primary-response clones were re-detected.

This clonotype occurred a few times. The antigen remains undetermined. The CDR3 has 12 amino acids. The germline V and J ends were trimmed by 5 bases and 1 base, with 8 bases remaining between them. Germline assignment: CDR1 DFQATT and CDR2 SNEGSKA (reference sequence). A process of 5'RACE template switching, which added a universal primer site and UMIs, was used to make TCR cDNA. MiXCR, applied by TCRdb to the 5' RACE reads, yields one record per CDR3 protein. Of 300,000 to 400,000 distinct CDR3 sequences listed, 6.2% are singletons. The gene calls are TRBV20-1 and TRBJ1-1; possible D gene TRBD1, 6 bases. The receptor was isolated from a man aged 30 to 39 who received the YFV17D yellow fever vaccine. The specimen was PBMCs, collected 5 days after the yellow fever booster vaccination. Here the CDR3 reads CSAGTPNTEAFF. CDR3 sequence (DNA): TGCAGTGCTGGGACACCGAACACTGAAGCTTTCTTT.